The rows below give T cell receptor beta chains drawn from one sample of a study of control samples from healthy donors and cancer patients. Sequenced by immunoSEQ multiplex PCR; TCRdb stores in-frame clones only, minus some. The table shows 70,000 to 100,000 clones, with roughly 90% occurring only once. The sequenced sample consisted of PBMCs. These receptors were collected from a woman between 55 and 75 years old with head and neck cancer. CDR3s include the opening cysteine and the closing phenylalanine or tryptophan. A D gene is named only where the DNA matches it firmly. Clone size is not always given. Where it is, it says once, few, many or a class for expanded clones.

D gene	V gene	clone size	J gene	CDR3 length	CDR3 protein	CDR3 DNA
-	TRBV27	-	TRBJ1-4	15	CASSARRASNEKLFF	TGTGCCAGCAGCGCAAGGAGGGCCAGTAATGAAAAACTGTTTTTT
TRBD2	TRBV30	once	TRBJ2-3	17	CAWTLTPGLAVSATQYF	TGTGCCTGGACTCTCACTCCGGGACTAGCGGTATCCGCGACGCAGTATTTT
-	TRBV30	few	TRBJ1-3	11	CAHKGGNTIYF	TGTGCCCACAAGGGGGGAAACACCATATATTTT
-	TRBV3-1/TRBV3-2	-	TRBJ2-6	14	CASSPGSGANVLTF	TGTGCCAGCAGCCCAGGGTCGGGGGCCAACGTCCTGACTTTC
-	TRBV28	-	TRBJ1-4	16	CASSPGIYREDEKLFF	TGTGCCAGCAGTCCCGGAATTTACAGGGAAGATGAAAAACTGTTTTTT
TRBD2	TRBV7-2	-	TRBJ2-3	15	CASSPSLGRADTQYF	TGTGCCAGCAGCCCGTCACTAGGGAGGGCAGATACGCAGTATTTT
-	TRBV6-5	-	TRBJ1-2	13	CASSNRGGYGYTF	TGTGCCAGCAGTAATCGGGGCGGCTATGGCTACACCTTC
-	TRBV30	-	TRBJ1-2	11	CAWSGKYGYTF	TGTGCCTGGAGCGGCAAGTATGGCTACACCTTC
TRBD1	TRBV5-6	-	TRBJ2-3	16	CASSLVGQGLSDTQYF	TGTGCCAGCAGCTTGGTGGGACAGGGCCTTTCAGATACGCAGTATTTT
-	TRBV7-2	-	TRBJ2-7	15	CASSLGQGGVYEQYF	TGTGCCAGCAGCTTAGGGCAGGGTGGCGTCTACGAGCAGTACTTC
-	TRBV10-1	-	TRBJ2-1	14	CASSEAREHNEQFF	TGCGCCAGCAGTGAAGCCAGGGAGCACAATGAGCAGTTCTTC
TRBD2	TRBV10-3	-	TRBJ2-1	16	CAISESLTGGGNEQFF	TGTGCCATCAGTGAGTCTCTAACGGGAGGTGGCAATGAGCAGTTCTTC
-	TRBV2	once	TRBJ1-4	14	CASSGGGGNEKLFF	TGTGCCAGCAGCGGCGGGGGGGGGAACGAAAAACTGTTTTTT
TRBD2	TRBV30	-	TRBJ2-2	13	CAWSVLAGGELFF	TGTGCCTGGAGTGTACTAGCGGGCGGGGAGCTGTTTTTT
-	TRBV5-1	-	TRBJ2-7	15	CASSLVSALSYEQYF	TGCGCCAGCAGCTTGGTATCAGCCCTCTCCTACGAGCAGTACTTC
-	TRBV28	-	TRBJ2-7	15	CASSPRGAPTYEQYF	TGTGCCAGCAGCCCCCGGGGAGCGCCGACCTACGAGCAGTACTTC
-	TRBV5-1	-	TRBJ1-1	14	CASSLGRKNTEAFF	TGCGCCAGCAGCTTGGGGCGGAAGAACACTGAAGCTTTCTTT
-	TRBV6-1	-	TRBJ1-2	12	CASSEAGYGYTF	TGTGCCAGCAGTGAAGCGGGGTATGGCTACACCTTC
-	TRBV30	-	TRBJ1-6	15	CAWSVMGARNSPLHF	TGTGCCTGGAGTGTAATGGGGGCGCGGAATTCACCCCTCCACTTT
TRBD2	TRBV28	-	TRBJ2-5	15	CASSLRPSGKETQYF	TGTGCCAGCAGTTTACGGCCTAGCGGAAAAGAGACCCAGTACTTC
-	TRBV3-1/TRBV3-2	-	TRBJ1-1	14	CASSQIGGSTEAFF	TGTGCCAGCAGCCAAATCGGGGGGTCCACTGAAGCTTTCTTT
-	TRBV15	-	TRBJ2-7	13	CATREVASYEQYF	TGTGCCACCAGGGAGGTAGCCTCCTACGAGCAGTACTTC
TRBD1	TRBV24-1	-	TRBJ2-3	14	CATSRTGETDTQYF	TGTGCCACCAGTCGGACAGGGGAAACAGATACGCAGTATTTT
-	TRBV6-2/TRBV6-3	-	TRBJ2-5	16	CASSYPSRGPQETQYF	TGTGCCAGCAGTTACCCGAGCCGGGGACCCCAAGAGACCCAGTACTTC
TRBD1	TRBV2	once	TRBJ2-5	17	CASSHGLRTGSQETQYF	TGTGCCAGCAGTCATGGCCTTAGGACAGGGTCTCAAGAGACCCAGTACTTC
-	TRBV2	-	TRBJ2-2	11	CARQGTGELFF	TGTGCCAGACAAGGCACCGGGGAGCTGTTTTTT
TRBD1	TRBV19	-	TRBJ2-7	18	CASSGERQGVRMRGEQYF	TGTGCCAGTTCGGGCGAGAGACAGGGCGTAAGAATGCGCGGCGAGCAGTACTTC
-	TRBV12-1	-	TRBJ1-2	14	CASRGGITLYGYTF	TGTGCCAGCCGGGGGGGGATAACCCTCTATGGCTACACCTTC
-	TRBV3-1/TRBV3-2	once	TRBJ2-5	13	CASSQESAVSQYF	TGTGCCAGCAGCCAAGAATCGGCCGTTTCCCAGTACTTC
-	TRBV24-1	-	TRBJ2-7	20	CATSDSLPQLRERSYYEQYF	TGTGCCACCAGTGATTCGCTTCCGCAATTGAGGGAGCGCTCTTATTACGAGCAGTACTTC
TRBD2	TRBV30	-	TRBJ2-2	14	CAWKRLAITGELFF	TGTGCCTGGAAAAGACTAGCTATAACCGGGGAGCTGTTTTTT
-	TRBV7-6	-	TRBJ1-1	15	CASSLTSPGNTEAFF	TGTGCCAGCAGCTTAACGAGTCCAGGGAACACTGAAGCTTTCTTT
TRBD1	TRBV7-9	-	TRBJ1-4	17	CASSPTITTGVREKLFF	TGTGCCAGCAGCCCCACAATTACCACAGGGGTGCGAGAAAAACTGTTTTTT
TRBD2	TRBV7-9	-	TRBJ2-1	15	CASSLSSGSYNEQFF	TGTGCCAGCAGCCTCTCTAGCGGCTCCTACAATGAGCAGTTCTTC
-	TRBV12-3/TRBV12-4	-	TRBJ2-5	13	CASSRTVQETQYF	TGTGCCAGCAGCCGGACAGTACAAGAGACCCAGTACTTC
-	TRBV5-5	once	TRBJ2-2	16	CASSAYPGGNTGELFF	TGTGCCAGCAGCGCCTACCCGGGTGGTAACACCGGGGAGCTGTTTTTT
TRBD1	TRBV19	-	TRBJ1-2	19	CASSITGGQGALGLYGYTF	TGTGCCAGTAGTATCACGGGAGGACAGGGGGCGCTTGGTTTGTATGGCTACACCTTC
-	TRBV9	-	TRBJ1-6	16	CASSPMAGQINSPLHF	TGTGCCAGCAGCCCGATGGCCGGGCAGATAAATTCACCCCTCCACTTT
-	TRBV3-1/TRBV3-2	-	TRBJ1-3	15	CASSPRPNSGNTIYF	TGTGCCAGCAGCCCCAGGCCTAACTCTGGAAACACCATATATTTT
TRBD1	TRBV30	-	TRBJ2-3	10	CRQGLYTQYF	TGCCGACAGGGGCTATATACGCAGTATTTT
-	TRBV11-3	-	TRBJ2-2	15	CASSSRGANTGELFF	TGTGCCAGCAGCTCGAGGGGTGCGAACACCGGGGAGCTGTTTTTT
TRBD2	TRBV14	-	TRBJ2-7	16	CASSRRLAGSVYEQYF	TGTGCCAGCAGCCGAAGACTAGCGGGATCGGTTTACGAGCAGTACTTC
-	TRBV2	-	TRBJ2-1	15	CASSEVGWRSYEQFF	TGTGCCAGCAGTGAAGTGGGTTGGAGAAGCTATGAGCAGTTCTTC
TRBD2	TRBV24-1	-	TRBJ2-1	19	CATSDFGWVGGRSADEQFF	TGTGCCACCAGTGATTTCGGGTGGGTCGGCGGGAGATCAGCTGATGAGCAGTTCTTC
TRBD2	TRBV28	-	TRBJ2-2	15	CASSPGLAGTGELFF	TGTGCCAGCAGTCCCGGACTAGCGGGAACCGGGGAGCTGTTTTTT
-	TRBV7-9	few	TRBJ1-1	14	CASNRGVGNTEAFF	TGTGCCAGCAACCGAGGGGTGGGGAACACTGAAGCTTTCTTT